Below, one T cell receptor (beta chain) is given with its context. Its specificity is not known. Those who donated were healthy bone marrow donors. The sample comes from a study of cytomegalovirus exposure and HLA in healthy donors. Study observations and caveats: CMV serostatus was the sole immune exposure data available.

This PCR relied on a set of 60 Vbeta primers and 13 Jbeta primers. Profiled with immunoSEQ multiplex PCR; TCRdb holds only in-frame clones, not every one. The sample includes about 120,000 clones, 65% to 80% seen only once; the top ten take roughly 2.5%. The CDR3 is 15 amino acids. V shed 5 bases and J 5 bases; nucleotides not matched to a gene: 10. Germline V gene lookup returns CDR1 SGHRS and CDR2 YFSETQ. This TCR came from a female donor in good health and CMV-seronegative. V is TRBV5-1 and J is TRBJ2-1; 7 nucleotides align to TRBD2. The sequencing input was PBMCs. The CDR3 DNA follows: TGCGCCAGCAGTCTGAGCGGGGTAACCAACAATGAGCAGTTCTTC. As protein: CASSLSGVTNNEQFF.